This T cell receptor (beta chain) was identified in a study of T cells after somatic rescue of genetic block. The CDR3 covers 15 residues. Trimming took 7 bases from V and 6 from J, leaving 19 bases between them. Germline V gene data show CDR1 as SEHNR and CDR2 as FQNEAQ (reference sequence). Libraries were prepared by immunoSEQ multiplex PCR; TCRdb keeps only in-frame clonotypes and omits some of them. Among more than 70,000 clones listed, 80% to 90% were seen once. The TCR was taken from a woman aged 18-35 years. The sequenced sample was peripheral blood mononuclear cells (PBMCs). The chain joins TRBV7-9 to TRBJ2-1; D possibly corresponds to TRBD2 (6 bases). CDR3 sequence: CASTFGAGRGNEQFF. The CDR3 bases are TGTGCCAGCACCTTTGGGGCGGGGAGAGGCAATGAGCAGTTCTTC.